This TCR beta chain derives from a study of blood T cell repertoires in COVID-19. Germline assignment: CDR1 SGHAT and CDR2 FQNNGV. With 2 bases removed from V and 4 bases from J, the gap between germline ends came to 7 bases. The CDR3 has 13 residues. This clone was detected once. Produced via immunoSEQ multiplex PCR; TCRdb's table is partial and in-frame only. The sample comprises more than 15,000 clones, more than 85% of which are singletons, and 5% to 7% rests with the top ten. Sequencing input: peripheral blood. This TCR was recovered from a human donor in a cohort sampled during active COVID-19. The chain joins TRBV11-2 to TRBJ2-3; no reliable D call. The CDR3 protein is CASSLLLSDTQYF. The CDR3 region has the DNA TGTGCCAGCAGCTTATTACTTTCAGATACGCAGTATTTT.